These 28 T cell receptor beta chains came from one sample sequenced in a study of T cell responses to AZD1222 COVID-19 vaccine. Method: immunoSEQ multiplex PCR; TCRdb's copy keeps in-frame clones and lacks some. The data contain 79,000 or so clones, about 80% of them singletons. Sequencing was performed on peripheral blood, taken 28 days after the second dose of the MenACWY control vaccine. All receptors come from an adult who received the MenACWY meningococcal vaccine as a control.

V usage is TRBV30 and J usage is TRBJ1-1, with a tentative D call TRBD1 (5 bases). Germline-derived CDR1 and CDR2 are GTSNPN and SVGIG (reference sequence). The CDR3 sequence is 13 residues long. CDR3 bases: TGTGTAATTCGGAGGGGCGGGAACACTGAAGCTTTCTTT. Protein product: CVIRRGGNTEAFF.

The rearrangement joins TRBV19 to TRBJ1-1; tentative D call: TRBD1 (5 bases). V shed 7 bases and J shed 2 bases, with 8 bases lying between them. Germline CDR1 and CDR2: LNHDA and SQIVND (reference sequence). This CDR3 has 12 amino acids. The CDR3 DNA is TGTGCCAGTATGAGGACAAACACTGAAGCTTTCTTT. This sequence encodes CASMRTNTEAFF.

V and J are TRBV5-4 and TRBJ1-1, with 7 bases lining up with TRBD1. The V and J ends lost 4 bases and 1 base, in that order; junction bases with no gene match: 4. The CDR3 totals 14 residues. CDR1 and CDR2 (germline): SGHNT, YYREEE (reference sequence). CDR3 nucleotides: TGTGCCAGCAGCCGACAGGGCAAGAACACTGAAGCTTTCTTT. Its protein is CASSRQGKNTEAFF.

As DNA, the CDR3 is TGTGCCAGCAGTGGCCTAGCGGGGGGTAATGAGCAGTTCTTC. Translated, it gives CASSGLAGGNEQFF. This chain uses TRBV2 with TRBJ2-1; 11 bases are a match to TRBD2. Trimming removed 4 bases from V and 7 bases from J; junction bases left unmatched: 3. This CDR3 has 14 amino acids. Germline loops: CDR1 SNHLY, CDR2 FYNNEI.

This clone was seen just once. The CDR3 region is CASSDFTTPTNYGYTF. The CDR3 coding sequence is TGTGCCAGCAGCGATTTCACGACCCCAACTAACTATGGCTACACCTTC. The gene calls are TRBV7-2 and TRBJ1-2; D call uncertain. Germline values: CDR1 SGHTA, CDR2 FQGNSA. This CDR3 has 16 amino acids. The V and J ends lost 5 bases and 0 bases respectively, with 16 bases between them.

The DNA for the CDR3 is TGTGCCAGTAGTACCTACACGAACACTGAAGCTTTCTTT. Protein: CASSTYTNTEAFF. This chain uses TRBV19 with TRBJ1-1; no firm D call. CDR3 length equals 13 residues. CDR1 and CDR2 (germline): LNHDA, SQIVND (reference sequence). Deletions cut 4 bases from V and 1 base from J, with 7 bases between.

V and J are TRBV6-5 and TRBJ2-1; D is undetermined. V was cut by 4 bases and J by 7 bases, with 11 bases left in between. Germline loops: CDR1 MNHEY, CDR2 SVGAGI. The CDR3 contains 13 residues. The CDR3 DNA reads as TGTGCCAGCAGTTGGATAAAGGGTAATGAGCAGTTCTTC. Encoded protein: CASSWIKGNEQFF.

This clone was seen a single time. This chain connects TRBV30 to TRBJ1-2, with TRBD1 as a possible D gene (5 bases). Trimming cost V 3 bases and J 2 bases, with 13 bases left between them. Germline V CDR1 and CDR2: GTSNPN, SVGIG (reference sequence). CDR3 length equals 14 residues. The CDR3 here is CAWRSVRTNYGYTF. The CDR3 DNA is TGTGCCTGGAGATCTGTACGGACAAACTATGGCTACACCTTC.

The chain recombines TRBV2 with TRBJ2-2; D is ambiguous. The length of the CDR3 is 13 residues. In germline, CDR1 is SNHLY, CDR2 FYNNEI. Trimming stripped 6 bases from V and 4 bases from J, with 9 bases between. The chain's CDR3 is CASRTWFTGELFF. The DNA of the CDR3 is TGTGCCAGCAGGACTTGGTTCACCGGGGAGCTGTTTTTT.

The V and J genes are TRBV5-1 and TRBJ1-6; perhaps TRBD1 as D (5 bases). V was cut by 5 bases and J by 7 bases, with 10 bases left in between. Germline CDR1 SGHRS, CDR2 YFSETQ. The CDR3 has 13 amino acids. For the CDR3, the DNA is TGCGCCAGCAGGGGGCAGTCCAATTCACCCCTCCACTTT. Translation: CASRGQSNSPLHF.

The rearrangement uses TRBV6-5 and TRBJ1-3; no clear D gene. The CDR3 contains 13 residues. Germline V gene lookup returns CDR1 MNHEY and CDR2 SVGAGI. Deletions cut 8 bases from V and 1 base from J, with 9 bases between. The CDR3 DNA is TGTGCCAGCTCTGGGTTATCTGGAAACACCATATATTTT. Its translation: CASSGLSGNTIYF.

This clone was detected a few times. The CDR3 region has the DNA TGCGCCAGCAGCTTCGTGACGGTGTCCACTGGAAACGGCGGGGAGCTGTTTTTT. Translating it yields CASSFVTVSTGNGGELFF. The V gene is TRBV5-1, the J gene TRBJ2-2; D is uncertain. V was clipped by 2 bases and J by 7 bases, with 24 bases between them. Per the germline V gene, CDR1 is SGHRS and CDR2 is YFSETQ. The CDR3 contains 18 residues.

The CDR3 reads CASSLDQGGSGNTIYF. The CDR3 DNA sequence: TGTGCCAGCAGCTTAGACCAGGGGGGCTCTGGAAACACCATATATTTT. The rearrangement uses TRBV7-2 and TRBJ1-3, with 7 bases aligning to TRBD1. Germline V CDR1 and CDR2: SGHTA, FQGNSA. V trimming: 1 base; J trimming: 0 bases; junction bases outside the gene matches: 3. This CDR3 region has 16 residues.

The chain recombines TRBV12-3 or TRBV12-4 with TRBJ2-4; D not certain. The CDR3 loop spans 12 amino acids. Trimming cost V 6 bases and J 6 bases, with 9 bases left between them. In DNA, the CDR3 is TGTGCCAGCAGCCCAGACCGAAACATTCAGTACTTC. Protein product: CASSPDRNIQYF.

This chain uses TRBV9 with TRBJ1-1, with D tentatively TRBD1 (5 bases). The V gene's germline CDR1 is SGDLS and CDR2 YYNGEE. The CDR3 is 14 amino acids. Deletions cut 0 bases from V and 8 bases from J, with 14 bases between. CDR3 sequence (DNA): TGTGCCAGCAGCGTAGCTGATTGGGGCGGAGAAGCTTTCTTT. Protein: CASSVADWGGEAFF.

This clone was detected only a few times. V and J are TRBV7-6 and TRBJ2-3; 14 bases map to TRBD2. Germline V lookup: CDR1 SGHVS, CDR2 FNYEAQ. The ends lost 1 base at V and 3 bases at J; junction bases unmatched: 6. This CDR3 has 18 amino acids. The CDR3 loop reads CASSLGLAGGPGTDTQYF. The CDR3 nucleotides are TGTGCCAGCAGCTTAGGACTAGCGGGGGGGCCCGGGACAGATACGCAGTATTTT.

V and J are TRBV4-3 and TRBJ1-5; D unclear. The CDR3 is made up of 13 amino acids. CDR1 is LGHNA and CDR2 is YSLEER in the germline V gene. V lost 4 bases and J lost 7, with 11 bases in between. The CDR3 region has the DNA TGCGCCAGCAGCCGAGGGAGAGCCCAGCCCCAGCATTTT. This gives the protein CASSRGRAQPQHF.

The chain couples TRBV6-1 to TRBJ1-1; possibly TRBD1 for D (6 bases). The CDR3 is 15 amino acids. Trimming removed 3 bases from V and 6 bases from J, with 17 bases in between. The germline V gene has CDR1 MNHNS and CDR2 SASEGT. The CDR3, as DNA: TGTGCCAGCAGTGATGGGGGCGCGAAGACGCCTGAAGCTTTCTTT. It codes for CASSDGGAKTPEAFF.

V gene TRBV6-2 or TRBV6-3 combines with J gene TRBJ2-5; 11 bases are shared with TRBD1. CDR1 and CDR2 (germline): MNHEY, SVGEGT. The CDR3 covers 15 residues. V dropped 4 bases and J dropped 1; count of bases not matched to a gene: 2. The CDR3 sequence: CASSSGTGGQETQYF. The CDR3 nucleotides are TGTGCCAGCAGTTCCGGGACAGGGGGCCAAGAGACCCAGTACTTC.

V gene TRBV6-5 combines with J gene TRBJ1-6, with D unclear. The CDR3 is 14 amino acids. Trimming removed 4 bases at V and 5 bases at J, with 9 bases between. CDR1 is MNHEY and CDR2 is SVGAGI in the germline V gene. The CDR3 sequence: CASSSSGNNSPLHF. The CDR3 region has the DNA TGTGCCAGCAGTTCCTCGGGAAATAATTCACCCCTCCACTTT.

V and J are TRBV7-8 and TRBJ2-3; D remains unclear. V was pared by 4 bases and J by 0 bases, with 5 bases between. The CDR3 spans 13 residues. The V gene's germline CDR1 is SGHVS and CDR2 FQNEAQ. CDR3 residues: CASSSISTDTQYF. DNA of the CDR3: TGTGCCAGCAGCTCGATAAGCACAGATACGCAGTATTTT.

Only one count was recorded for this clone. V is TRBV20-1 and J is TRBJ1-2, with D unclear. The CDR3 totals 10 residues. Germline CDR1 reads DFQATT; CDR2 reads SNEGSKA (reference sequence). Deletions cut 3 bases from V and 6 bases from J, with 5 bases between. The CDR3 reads CSARPDGYTF. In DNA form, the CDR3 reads TGCAGTGCTAGGCCGGATGGCTACACCTTC.

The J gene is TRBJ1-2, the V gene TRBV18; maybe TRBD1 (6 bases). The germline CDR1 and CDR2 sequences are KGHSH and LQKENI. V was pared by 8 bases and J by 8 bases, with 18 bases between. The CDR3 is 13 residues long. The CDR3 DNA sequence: TGTGCCAGCCAACCCTCAGCTGGGGGCGGCTACACCTTC. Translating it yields CASQPSAGGGYTF.

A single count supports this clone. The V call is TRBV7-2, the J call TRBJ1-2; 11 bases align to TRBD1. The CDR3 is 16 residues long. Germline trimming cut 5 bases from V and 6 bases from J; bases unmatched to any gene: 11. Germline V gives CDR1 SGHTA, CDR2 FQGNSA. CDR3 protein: CASSGELGQGADGYTF. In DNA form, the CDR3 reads TGTGCCAGCAGCGGGGAACTTGGACAGGGGGCGGATGGCTACACCTTC. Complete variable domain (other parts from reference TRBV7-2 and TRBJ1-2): GAGVSQSPSNKVTEKGKDVELRCDPISGHTALYWYRQSLGQGLEFLIYFQGNSAPDKSGLPSDRFSAERTGGSVSTLTIQRTQQEDSAVYLCASSGELGQGADGYTFGSGTRLTVV.

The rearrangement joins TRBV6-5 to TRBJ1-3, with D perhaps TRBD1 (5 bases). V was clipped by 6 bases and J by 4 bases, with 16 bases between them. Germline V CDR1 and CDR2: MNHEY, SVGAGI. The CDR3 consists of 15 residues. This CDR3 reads CASRVQGLSGNTIYF. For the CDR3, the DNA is TGTGCCAGCAGAGTCCAGGGTTTGAGCGGAAACACCATATATTTT.

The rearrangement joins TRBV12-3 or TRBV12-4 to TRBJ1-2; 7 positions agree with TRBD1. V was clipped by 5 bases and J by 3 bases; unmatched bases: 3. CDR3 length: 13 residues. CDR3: CASSPGTDYGYTF. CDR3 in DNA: TGTGCCAGCAGTCCTGGGACAGACTATGGCTACACCTTC.

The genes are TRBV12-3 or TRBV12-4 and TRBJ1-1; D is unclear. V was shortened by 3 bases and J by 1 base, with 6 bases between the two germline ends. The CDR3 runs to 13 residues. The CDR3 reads CASSFASNTEAFF. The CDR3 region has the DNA TGTGCCAGCAGTTTTGCCTCGAACACTGAAGCTTTCTTT.

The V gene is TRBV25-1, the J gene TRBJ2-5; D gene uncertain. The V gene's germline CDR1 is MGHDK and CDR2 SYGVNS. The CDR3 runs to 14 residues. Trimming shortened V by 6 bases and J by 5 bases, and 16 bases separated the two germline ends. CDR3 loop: CASSPSVGRETQYF. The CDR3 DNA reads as TGTGCCAGCAGCCCCTCGGTAGGTCGGGAGACCCAGTACTTC.